Sequencing of this T cell receptor (beta chain) was carried out in a study of identical twins. Overall study findings and caveats: Alpha sequences that were out-of-frame and twin-shared showed an excess of low generation probability. In cord blood, abundant beta clonotypes had fewer insertions; memory showed no trend.

TCRdb analysed the 5' RACE reads with MiXCR anew, one entry per CDR3 protein. The data contain roughly 700,000 distinct CDR3 sequences, about 9.4% of them singletons. Details on this clonotype: Antigen unknown.

Healthy Caucasian individuals made up all the donors. The CDR3 has 15 residues. V lost 3 bases and J lost 5; bases outside the gene matches: 10. The sample was also reused in another study, on yellow fever vaccine responses in identical twins.

The V gene is TRBV12-3 or TRBV12-4, the J gene TRBJ2-7; 7 bases line up with TRBD1. The sample was PBMCs. This TCR was sampled from a woman aged 18-35 years in good health. The CDR3 here is CASSLRDRPFDEQYF. As DNA, the CDR3 is TGTGCCAGCAGTTTGAGGGACAGACCCTTCGACGAGCAGTACTTC.